These 26 T cell receptor beta chains share one sample of origin, sequenced in a study of T cells in Graves' hyperthyroidism and ophthalmopathy. Researchers amplified the TCR beta CDR3 regions from RNA transcripts. HTBI primers were used for first-round RT-PCR of the TCR CDR3. TCRdb reprocessed the multiplex PCR reads via MiXCR and lists one record per CDR3 protein. The table has 600,000 to 900,000 distinct CDR3 sequences, around 17% seen once. Sequencing input: blood. These receptors originate from a young man with Graves' hyperthyroidism.

This clonotype was observed a handful of times. This chain uses TRBV18 with TRBJ1-1; weak D call: TRBD1 (6 bases). The CDR3 contains 16 residues. CDR1 KGHSH and CDR2 LQKENI come from the germline V gene. V lost 4 bases to trimming and J lost 0 bases, with 15 bases between them. The CDR3 bases are TGTGCCAGCTCACGAACTACCGGGACAATGAACACTGAAGCTTTCTTT. It yields the protein CASSRTTGTMNTEAFF.

This clonotype came up a few times. V usage is TRBV18 and J usage is TRBJ1-3; 7 positions agree with TRBD1. The germline V gene has CDR1 KGHSH and CDR2 LQKENI. With V trimmed by 4 bases and J by 7 bases, 4 bases remained unmatched. The CDR3 loop spans 13 amino acids. CDR3 nucleotide sequence: TGTGCCAGCTCACAGACAGGGCGCAACACCATATATTTT. It codes for CASSQTGRNTIYF.

This clonotype appeared many times. This chain joins TRBV28 and TRBJ2-2; 8 bases fit TRBD2. The CDR3 sequence is 17 residues long. Trimming at V came to 5 bases and at J to 5 bases, leaving 13 bases not matched to a gene. The V gene's germline CDR1 is MDHEN and CDR2 SYDVKM. The DNA for the CDR3 is TGTGCCAGCAGTCCAAAACTAGCGGTTGAAAAAACCGGGGAGCTGTTTTTT. Translation: CASSPKLAVEKTGELFF.

The chain carries TRBV4-1 and TRBJ1-5; D is unclear. CDR1 and CDR2 from the germline V gene are MGHRA and YSYEKL. The ends were cut back, 1 base at V and 0 bases at J, with 7 bases in the middle. This CDR3 spans 15 amino acids. The CDR3 sequence is CASSQGAVSNQPQHF. For the CDR3, the DNA is TGCGCCAGCAGCCAAGGGGCAGTTAGCAATCAGCCCCAGCATTTT.

The V gene is TRBV4-3, the J gene TRBJ1-4; unclear D gene. Germline CDR1 LGHNA, CDR2 YSLEER. CDR3 length: 14 residues. Trimming took off 3 bases at V and 7 bases at J, with 12 bases between the two ends. CDR3 in amino acids: CASSQFRASEKLFF. The CDR3 coding sequence is TGCGCCAGCAGCCAGTTCCGGGCCAGTGAAAAACTGTTTTTT.

This clonotype occurred many times. The gene calls are TRBV28 and TRBJ1-5, with D possibly being TRBD1 (5 bases). CDR3 length: 14 residues. The ends were cut back, 5 bases at V and 6 bases at J, with 14 bases in the middle. Germline values: CDR1 MDHEN, CDR2 SYDVKM. The CDR3 coding sequence is TGTGCCAGCAGTCCGAGGGGAGCTCGTCAGCCCCAGCATTTT. Amino acid sequence: CASSPRGARQPQHF.

Ten or more counts support this clonotype. The rearrangement uses TRBV12-3 or TRBV12-4 and TRBJ1-4; D gene uncertain. Trimming removed 6 bases at V and 8 bases at J, with 16 bases between. The CDR3 contains 14 residues. CDR3 region: CASRPLPTAEKLFF. The CDR3 DNA reads as TGTGCCAGCAGACCCCTTCCGACGGCCGAAAAACTGTTTTTT.

This clonotype was recorded a few times. The chain uses TRBV2 and TRBJ2-5; TRBD1 agrees at 9 bases. The V gene's germline CDR1 is SNHLY and CDR2 FYNNEI. This CDR3 spans 15 amino acids. The ends lost 1 base at V and 5 bases at J; junction bases unmatched: 5. The CDR3 here is CASSEVGQGRETQYF. The CDR3 DNA sequence: TGTGCCAGCAGTGAAGTGGGACAGGGCAGGGAGACCCAGTACTTC.

A few counts support this clonotype. V and J are TRBV7-3 and TRBJ2-5, with no clear D. This CDR3 spans 14 amino acids. V was trimmed by 1 base and J by 1 base, leaving 7 bases between them. Germline assignment: CDR1 SGHTA and CDR2 FQGTGA. DNA for the CDR3: TGTGCCAGCAGCTTAAATGCCGGCCAAGAGACCCAGTACTTC. Protein sequence: CASSLNAGQETQYF.

This clonotype was seen at least ten times. V and J are TRBV2 and TRBJ2-5; TRBD2 matches 7 bases. The trim removed 7 bases at V and 5 bases at J, leaving 7 bases unmatched. This CDR3 comprises 13 residues. Germline CDR1 reads SNHLY; CDR2 reads FYNNEI. The CDR3 spells CASIRREWETQYF. For the CDR3, the DNA is TGTGCCAGCATAAGGCGGGAGTGGGAGACCCAGTACTTC.

The chain joins TRBV28 to TRBJ2-1; 7 positions match TRBD2. After removal of 2 bases from V and 6 bases from J, the junction contained 7 bases not matched to a gene. CDR1 and CDR2 (germline): MDHEN, SYDVKM. This CDR3 spans 15 amino acids. The CDR3 loop is CASSLGLGGSNEQFF. For the CDR3, the DNA is TGTGCCAGCAGTTTAGGCTTGGGGGGGTCCAATGAGCAGTTCTTC.

V usage is TRBV9 and J usage is TRBJ2-2; 8 nucleotides match TRBD1. The CDR3 runs to 16 residues. The germline gives CDR1 SGDLS, CDR2 YYNGEE. V trimming: 1 base; J trimming: 5 bases; junction bases outside the gene matches: 7. CDR3 sequence (DNA): TGTGCCAGCAGCGTAAACTTCGGACAGGGAACCGGGGAGCTGTTTTTT. Translating gives CASSVNFGQGTGELFF.

The table lists this clonotype with a few counts. The rearrangement links TRBV20-1 to TRBJ2-7; tentatively, D is TRBD1 (6 bases). Germline V gives CDR1 DFQATT, CDR2 SNEGSKA (reference sequence). V lost 0 bases, J lost 5 bases, and 20 bases lay in between. There are 16 residues in the CDR3. DNA of the CDR3: TGCAGTGCTAGAGATCGGGTTTCAGGGGCGGTCCACGAGCAGTACTTC. As protein: CSARDRVSGAVHEQYF.

The CDR3 here is CASSSGTITGDNEQFF. As DNA, the CDR3 is TGTGCCAGCAGCTCCGGAACCATAACAGGGGACAATGAGCAGTTCTTC. The rearrangement uses TRBV11-1 and TRBJ2-1, with TRBD1 matching over 7 bases. The CDR3 is 16 residues long. Unmatched junction bases numbered 11, after V lost 4 bases and J lost 5 bases. Germline CDR1 SGHAT, CDR2 FQDESV (reference sequence).

V gene TRBV7-2 combines with J gene TRBJ2-1; 8 nucleotides line up with TRBD2. Germline assignment: CDR1 SGHTA and CDR2 FQGNSA. CDR3 length equals 11 residues. The trim removed 3 bases at V and 16 bases at J, leaving 5 bases unmatched. The CDR3 loop is CASSFGTRLFF. The CDR3 DNA follows: TGTGCCAGCAGCTTCGGGACTAGGCTTTTCTTC.

V usage is TRBV5-8 and J usage is TRBJ2-7; D is perhaps TRBD2 (6 bases). Germline CDR1 SGHTS, CDR2 YDEGEE. CDR3 length equals 13 residues. With 6 bases removed from V and 1 base from J, the gap between germline ends came to 11 bases. CDR3 in DNA: TGTGCCAGCATGGCGGGGCCATCCTACGAGCAGTACTTC. Its translation is CASMAGPSYEQYF.

This clonotype was observed a handful of times. The chain employs TRBV12-3 or TRBV12-4 and TRBJ2-7; D unresolved. Trimming left V 6 bases short and J 6 bases short, with 12 bases between. The CDR3 contains 12 residues. CDR3 in amino acids: CASSPTEREQYF. The DNA for the CDR3 is TGTGCCAGCAGCCCCACGGAGCGCGAGCAGTACTTC.

This clonotype has just a few counts. The V call is TRBV20-1, the J call TRBJ1-2; 11 positions match TRBD1. Trimming at V came to 2 bases and at J to 4 bases, leaving 6 bases not matched to a gene. Germline V CDR1 and CDR2: DFQATT, SNEGSKA (reference sequence). This CDR3 comprises 15 residues. The CDR3 spells CSARRTGGVSYGYTF. CDR3 sequence (DNA): TGCAGTGCTAGAAGGACAGGGGGCGTCTCCTATGGCTACACCTTC.

This clonotype has at least ten counts. The gene calls are TRBV6-1 and TRBJ1-5; D is undetermined. Germline V gene data show CDR1 as MNHNS and CDR2 as SASEGT. The CDR3 has 14 amino acids. V was trimmed by 0 bases and J by 5 bases, leaving 8 bases between them. This chain's CDR3 is CASSEAWGYQPQHF. CDR3 DNA sequence: TGTGCCAGCAGTGAAGCGTGGGGTTATCAGCCCCAGCATTTT.

This sequence joins TRBV2 and TRBJ1-5; no reliable D call. The V end was cut by 6 bases, the J end by 6 bases, with 9 bases between. The CDR3 loop spans 12 amino acids. Germline V gene data show CDR1 as SNHLY and CDR2 as FYNNEI. For the CDR3, the DNA is TGTGCCAGCAGACGGGAGATTCAGCCCCAGCATTTT. Translated: CASRREIQPQHF.

This clonotype came up a few times. The chain employs TRBV18 and TRBJ2-1; D gene uncertain. Trimming shortened V by 2 bases and J by 5 bases, and 7 bases separated the two germline ends. CDR3 length: 13 amino acids. Germline lookup yields CDR1 KGHSH and CDR2 LQKENI. CDR3: CASSPIRNNEQFF. CDR3 coding DNA: TGTGCCAGCTCACCAATCAGAAACAATGAGCAGTTCTTC.

The sample holds a few counts of this clonotype. The gene calls are TRBV18 and TRBJ1-3; maybe TRBD1 (5 bases). This CDR3 region has 15 residues. From germline, CDR1 is KGHSH and CDR2 LQKENI. The germline V and J ends were trimmed by 1 base and 3 bases, with 10 bases remaining between them. CDR3 DNA sequence: TGTGCCAGCTCACCACGAGGGGAGAGTGGAAACACCATATATTTT. It translates to CASSPRGESGNTIYF.

Points on this clonotype: A much larger clone is a single base away; this may be a read error. The chain joins TRBV11-2 to TRBJ1-1; D ambiguous. The germline V gene has CDR1 SGHAT and CDR2 FQNNGV. There are 13 residues in the CDR3. The CDR3 loop is CASSLGVYTKAFF. The CDR3 nucleotides are TGTGCCAGCAGCTTAGGAGTTTACACTAAAGCTTTCTTT.

This sequence joins TRBV4-3 and TRBJ1-4; D remains ambiguous. Trimming removed 0 bases from V and 7 bases from J, with 6 bases in between. Germline V gives CDR1 LGHNA, CDR2 YSLEER. The CDR3 covers 13 residues. In DNA form, the CDR3 reads TGCGCCAGCAGCCAAGAAAGGAGTGAAAAACTGTTTTTT. Amino acids: CASSQERSEKLFF.

This clonotype was counted many times. V is TRBV6-1 and J is TRBJ1-1; D not resolved. The length of the CDR3 is 11 residues. The V gene's germline CDR1 is MNHNS and CDR2 SASEGT. V was shortened by 5 bases and J by 7 bases, with 8 bases between the two germline ends. CDR3 sequence reads: CASSTDGEAFF. The CDR3, as DNA: TGTGCCAGCAGTACCGACGGTGAAGCTTTCTTT.

The CDR3 DNA sequence: TGCGCCAGCAGCACTACGGGACAGGGCTGGAATGAGCAGTTCTTC. It specifies CASSTTGQGWNEQFF. The chain joins TRBV5-1 to TRBJ2-1, with 9 bases aligning to TRBD1. CDR1 SGHRS and CDR2 YFSETQ come from the germline V gene. The CDR3 has 15 residues. J gave up 7 bases and V 4 bases, and 9 bases lay outside the gene matches. Looking up the rest from reference TRBV5-1 and TRBJ2-1 gives the full variable domain: KAGVTQTPRYLIKTRGQQVTLSCSPISGHRSVSWYQQTPGQGLQFLFEYFSETQRNKGNFPGRFSGRQFSNSRSEMNVSTLELGDSALYLCASSTTGQGWNEQFFGPGTRLTVL.